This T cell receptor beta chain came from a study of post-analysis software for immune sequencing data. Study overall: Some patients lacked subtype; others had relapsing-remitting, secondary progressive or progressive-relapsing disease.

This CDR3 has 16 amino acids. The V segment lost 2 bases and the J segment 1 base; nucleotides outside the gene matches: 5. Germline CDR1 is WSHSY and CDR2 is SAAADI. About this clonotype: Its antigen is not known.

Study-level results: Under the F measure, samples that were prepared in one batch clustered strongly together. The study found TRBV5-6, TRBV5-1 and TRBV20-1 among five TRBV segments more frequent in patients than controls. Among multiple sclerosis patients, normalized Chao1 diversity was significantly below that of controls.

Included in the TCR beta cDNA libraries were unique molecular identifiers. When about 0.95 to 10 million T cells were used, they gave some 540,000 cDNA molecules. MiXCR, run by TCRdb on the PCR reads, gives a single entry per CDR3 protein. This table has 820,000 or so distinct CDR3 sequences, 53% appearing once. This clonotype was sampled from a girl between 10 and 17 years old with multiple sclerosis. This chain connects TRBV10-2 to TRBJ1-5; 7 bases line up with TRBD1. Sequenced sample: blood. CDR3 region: CASSEINRGSNQPQHF. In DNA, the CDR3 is TGCGCCAGCAGTGAGATCAACAGGGGAAGCAATCAGCCCCAGCATTTT.